Presented here are 22 T cell receptor beta chains from one specimen sequenced in a study of vaccination effects on CD4 cells after COVID-19. Under the ViraFEST assay, PBMC were stimulated with viral peptide pools so that antigen-specific CD4+ T cells expanded. Sequencing was performed afterwards. Culturing for roughly 9 days preceded CD4+ T cell isolation. SARS-CoV-2 infection was confirmed by PCR in the person between March and December 2020. The repertoire was sequenced with immunoSEQ multiplex PCR; TCRdb's copy has only in-frame clones and lacks some. The data contain tens of thousands of clones, roughly three quarters of them singletons. For these TCRs, the target antigens are not known. Specimen: CD4+ T cells from PBMCs cultured with HIV peptides, collected before COVID-19 vaccination. The subset denotes: HIV-1 Nef peptide pool negative control/reference culture. All receptors come from a human donor who had a prior SARS-CoV-2 infection.

The chain uses TRBV5-8 and TRBJ2-4; TRBD2 matches 9 bases. Germline V gives CDR1 SGHTS, CDR2 YDEGEE. V lost 4 bases to trimming and J lost 6 bases; unmatched junction nucleotides: 5. The CDR3 is made up of 14 amino acids. This chain's CDR3 is CASSTGTSRNIQYF. The CDR3 DNA follows: TGTGCCAGCAGCACCGGGACTAGCCGAAACATTCAGTACTTC.

This clone was recorded a few times. J is TRBJ1-4 and V is TRBV27, with D perhaps matching TRBD1 (5 bases). This CDR3 spans 14 amino acids. The V end lost 2 bases, the J end lost 6 bases, and 10 bases lay between the germline ends. The V gene's germline CDR1 is MNHEY and CDR2 SMNVEV (reference sequence). The CDR3 sequence is CASSLAGLDEKLFF. In DNA, the CDR3 is TGTGCCAGCAGTTTAGCAGGGTTGGATGAAAAACTGTTTTTT.

The table lists this clone with a count of one. The V call is TRBV4-3, the J call TRBJ1-2; D unresolved. CDR1 LGHNA and CDR2 YSLEER come from the germline V gene. The germline V and J ends were trimmed by 1 base and 8 bases, with 14 bases remaining between them. The CDR3 runs 14 residues. The CDR3 DNA sequence: TGCGCCAGCAGCCAAGTTGAGGGTGCGGGGGGCTACACCTTC. Its translation is CASSQVEGAGGYTF.

This clone showed up just once. At one of its ends the junction is not consistent with the germline gene, which may arise from a read error. The V gene is TRBV3-1 (or the pseudogene TRBV3-2), the J gene TRBJ2-3; D gene unclear. Per the germline V gene, CDR1 is LGHDT and CDR2 is YNNKEL (reference sequence). CDR3 length: 13 residues. The CDR3 sequence: CAISDSRTDTQYF. CDR3 DNA sequence: TGTGCCATCAGCGATAGCAGGACAGATACGCAGTATTTT.

This chain links TRBV28 with TRBJ1-4, with TRBD1 identical over 10 bases. The CDR3 length is 18 residues. Trimming removed 2 bases from V and 6 bases from J; junction bases left unmatched: 12. From germline, CDR1 is MDHEN and CDR2 SYDVKM. CDR3 DNA: TGTGCCAGCAGTTTAAGTATAGTATTAGGGACAGGGGATGAAAAACTGTTTTTT. This translates into CASSLSIVLGTGDEKLFF.

This clone was seen a few times. The chain combines TRBV4-1 with TRBJ2-3; D is undetermined. The V and J ends lost 1 base and 2 bases respectively, with 7 bases between them. The CDR3 consists of 14 residues. Germline V gives CDR1 MGHRA, CDR2 YSYEKL. Here the CDR3 reads CASSQVVTTDTQYF. For the CDR3, the DNA is TGCGCCAGCAGCCAAGTCGTCACCACAGATACGCAGTATTTT.

This sequence joins TRBV24-1 and TRBJ2-1, with D hard to call. Germline V CDR1 and CDR2: KGHDR, SFDVKD. Trimming pared 2 bases from V and 10 bases from J, leaving 8 bases between. This CDR3 is built from 12 residues. The CDR3 coding sequence is TGTGCCACCAGTGATTGGGGTGGAGAGCAGTTCTTC. This encodes CATSDWGGEQFF.

The J gene is TRBJ1-6, the V gene TRBV7-8; 10 positions match TRBD1. Germline CDR1 is SGHVS and CDR2 is FQNEAQ. This CDR3 comprises 15 residues. Trimming cost V 4 bases and J 10 bases; bases outside gene matches: 7. In DNA form, the CDR3 reads TGTGCCAGCAGCTCCCGGGACAGGGGACGCTCACCCCTCCACTTT. This codes for CASSSRDRGRSPLHF.

The genes are TRBV5-1 and TRBJ2-6; D is undetermined. Germline CDR1 reads SGHRS; CDR2 reads YFSETQ. This CDR3 has 17 amino acids. V was shortened by 4 bases and J by 2 bases, with 16 bases between the two germline ends. CDR3 protein: CASSLATRLTGANVLTF. The CDR3 coding sequence is TGCGCCAGCAGCCTGGCGACACGGCTTACTGGGGCCAACGTCCTGACTTTC.

The J gene is TRBJ1-4, the V gene TRBV18, with unresolved D. This CDR3 is 12 amino acids long. Trimming left V 2 bases short and J 7 bases short, with 5 bases between. From germline, CDR1 is KGHSH and CDR2 LQKENI. Here the CDR3 DNA reads TGTGCCAGCTCACCAGGGCGTGAAAAACTGTTTTTT. Its translation: CASSPGREKLFF.

V gene TRBV12-5 combines with J gene TRBJ1-5; D ambiguous. This CDR3 region has 13 residues. V was shortened by 1 base and J by 3 bases, with 4 bases between the two germline ends. Germline CDR1 reads LGHNT; CDR2 reads FRNRAP. CDR3 loop: CASGLAFNQPQHF. As DNA, the CDR3 is TGTGCTAGTGGTTTGGCCTTCAATCAGCCCCAGCATTTT.

The chain uses TRBV6-5 and TRBJ1-5, with D perhaps matching TRBD1 (5 bases). Trimming removed 0 bases from V and 4 bases from J, with 13 bases in between. Germline lookup yields CDR1 MNHEY and CDR2 SVGAGI. This CDR3 spans 16 amino acids. The CDR3 is CASSYSGGENNQPQHF. The CDR3 DNA reads as TGTGCCAGCAGTTACTCGGGGGGGGAAAATAATCAGCCCCAGCATTTT.

This clone showed up just a few times. The chain has TRBV4-2 and TRBJ1-4, with TRBD1 as a possible D gene (5 bases). The CDR3 sequence is 14 residues long. Germline V gene data show CDR1 as LGHNA and CDR2 as YNFKEQ. Trimming cost V 4 bases and J 8 bases, with 14 bases left between them. Written as DNA, the CDR3 is TGTGCCAGCAGCCTTCGACAGAGTTGGGAAAAACTGTTTTTT. It encodes CASSLRQSWEKLFF.

The chain recombines TRBV9 with TRBJ1-1; 8 bases are shared with TRBD1. CDR1 is SGDLS, CDR2 YYNGEE, per germline. The CDR3 runs to 17 residues. The junction had 16 bases not matched to a gene; V was cut back by 3 bases and J by 6 bases. The CDR3 here is CASSAPPRQGKIPEAFF. The CDR3 DNA reads TGTGCCAGCAGCGCACCGCCAAGACAGGGGAAAATTCCTGAAGCTTTCTTT.

This clone was seen only a few times. CDR3 nucleotide sequence: TGTGCCAGCAGCCAGACAGGGGGGAGCAATCAGCCCCAGCATTTT. Protein product: CASSQTGGSNQPQHF. The chain carries TRBV7-2 and TRBJ1-5; the match to TRBD1 covers 9 bases. CDR3 length equals 15 residues. Germline V gene lookup returns CDR1 SGHTA and CDR2 FQGNSA. V was pared by 5 bases and J by 1 base, with 3 bases of the junction left unmatched.

The chain couples TRBV3-1 (or the pseudogene TRBV3-2) to TRBJ2-7; 16 positions agree with TRBD2. V shed 4 bases, J shed 6 bases, and the junction held 6 bases outside the gene matches. This CDR3 has 16 residues. Germline V gives CDR1 LGHDT, CDR2 YNNKEL (reference sequence). The DNA of the CDR3 is TGTGCCAGCAGCCCTTCCGGGACTAGCGGGAGGGGCGAGCAGTACTTC. Protein product: CASSPSGTSGRGEQYF.

In DNA, the CDR3 is TGCAGCGTTGAGCTTGGACAGGTTACAGATACGCAGTATTTT. The encoded protein is CSVELGQVTDTQYF. This chain connects TRBV29-1 to TRBJ2-3, with TRBD1 matching 7 bases. Trimming cost V 3 bases and J 3 bases; bases outside gene matches: 6. Per germline, CDR1 SQVTM and CDR2 ANQGSEA. This CDR3 spans 14 amino acids.

V usage is TRBV6-5 and J usage is TRBJ1-1, with D possibly TRBD1 on 6 matching bases. V was trimmed by 7 bases and J by 4 bases, leaving 16 bases between them. Germline CDR1 reads MNHEY; CDR2 reads SVGAGI. The CDR3 covers 14 residues. The CDR3 DNA follows: TGTGCCAGCATTAAACGGCAGGGGTTCACTGAAGCTTTCTTT. It encodes CASIKRQGFTEAFF.

The J gene is TRBJ2-5, the V gene TRBV19, with TRBD1 matching 8 bases. Trimming removed 3 bases from V and 5 bases from J; junction bases left unmatched: 11. Germline CDR1 is LNHDA and CDR2 is SQIVND (reference sequence). This CDR3 is 16 amino acids long. The DNA of the CDR3 is TGTGCCAGTAGTATCCCGGGGGACAGGACATCCGAGACCCAGTACTTC. Its translation is CASSIPGDRTSETQYF.

The chain combines TRBV5-1 with TRBJ1-3, with 10 bases identical to TRBD1. Germline CDR1 and CDR2: SGHRS and YFSETQ. The V gene end was trimmed by 4 bases and the J gene end by 7 bases; junction bases not matched to a gene: 5. The CDR3 extends over 14 amino acids. CDR3 sequence: CASSPQTGGNTIYF. In nucleotides, the CDR3 is TGCGCCAGCAGCCCCCAGACAGGGGGCAACACCATATATTTT.

The chain links TRBV2 to TRBJ2-1; D is ambiguous. The CDR3 runs to 13 residues. V dropped 3 bases and J dropped 8 bases, with 11 bases sitting between them. CDR1 and CDR2 from the germline V gene are SNHLY and FYNNEI. Written as DNA, the CDR3 is TGTGCCAGCAGTGAGGGTCCATTCGATGAGCAGTTCTTC. This codes for CASSEGPFDEQFF. The whole variable domain, remainder taken from reference TRBV2 and TRBJ2-1, is EPEVTQTPSHQVTQMGQEVILRCVPISNHLYFYWYRQILGQKVEFLVSFYNNEISEKSEIFDDQFSVERPDGSNFTLKIRSTKLEDSAMYFCASSEGPFDEQFFGPGTRLTVL.

The chain joins TRBV7-3 to TRBJ2-1, with TRBD2 matching over 11 bases. CDR3 length equals 15 residues. Germline CDR1 reads SGHTA; CDR2 reads FQGTGA. V gave up 4 bases and J gave up 8 bases; unmatched junction bases: 7. CDR3 nucleotides: TGTGCCAGCAGCTCAAAGACGACTAGCGGGGATGAGCAGTTCTTC. It translates to CASSSKTTSGDEQFF.